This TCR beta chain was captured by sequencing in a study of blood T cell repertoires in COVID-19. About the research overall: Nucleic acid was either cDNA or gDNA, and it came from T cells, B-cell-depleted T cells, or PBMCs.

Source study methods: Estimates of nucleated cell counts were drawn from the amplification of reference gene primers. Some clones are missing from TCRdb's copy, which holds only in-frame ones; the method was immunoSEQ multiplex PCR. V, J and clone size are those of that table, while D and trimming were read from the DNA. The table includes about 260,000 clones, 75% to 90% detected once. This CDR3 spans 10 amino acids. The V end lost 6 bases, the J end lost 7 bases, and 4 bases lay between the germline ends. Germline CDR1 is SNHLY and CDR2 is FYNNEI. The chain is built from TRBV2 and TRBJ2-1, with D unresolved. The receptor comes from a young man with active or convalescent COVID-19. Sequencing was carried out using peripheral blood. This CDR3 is CASSQNEQFF. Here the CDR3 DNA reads TGTGCCAGCAGCCAAAATGAGCAGTTCTTC.